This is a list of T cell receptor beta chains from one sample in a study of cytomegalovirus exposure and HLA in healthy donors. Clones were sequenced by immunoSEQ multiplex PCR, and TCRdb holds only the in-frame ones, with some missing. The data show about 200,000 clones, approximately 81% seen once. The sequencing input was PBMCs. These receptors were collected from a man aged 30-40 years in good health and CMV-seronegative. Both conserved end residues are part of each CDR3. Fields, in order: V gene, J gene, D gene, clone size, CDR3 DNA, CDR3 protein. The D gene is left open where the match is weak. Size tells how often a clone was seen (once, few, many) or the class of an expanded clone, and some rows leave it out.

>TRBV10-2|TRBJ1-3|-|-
TGCGCCAGCAGTGCCGACAGGGGAAACACCATATATTTT
CASSADRGNTIYF
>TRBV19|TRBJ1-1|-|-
TGTGCCAGTAGTCTGGCAGGGGTAAAGACTGAAGCTTTCTTT
CASSLAGVKTEAFF
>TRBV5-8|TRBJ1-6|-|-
TGTGCCAGCGCCGGAGGGAATAATTCACCCCTCCACTTT
CASAGGNNSPLHF
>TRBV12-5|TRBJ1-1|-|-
TGTGCTAGTGGCACCACAGGGTCGAGGAACACTGAAGCTTTCTTT
CASGTTGSRNTEAFF
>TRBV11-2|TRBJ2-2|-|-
TGTGCCAGCAGCTCGCGCGGGACAGTGATTAACACCGGGGAGCTGTTTTTT
CASSSRGTVINTGELFF
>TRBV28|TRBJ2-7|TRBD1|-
TGTGCCAGCAGTATCCTGACAGGGGGCTTCTACGAGCAGTACTTC
CASSILTGGFYEQYF
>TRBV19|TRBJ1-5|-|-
TGTGCCAGTAGTATACGGACAGACGGTCAGCCCCAGCATTTT
CASSIRTDGQPQHF
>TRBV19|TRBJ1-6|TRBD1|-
TGTGCCAGTAGTATCCTTCGACAGGGGGCAAGTTCACCCCTCCACTTT
CASSILRQGASSPLHF
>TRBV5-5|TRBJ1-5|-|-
TGTGCCAGCAGCTTAGACTTTCAGCCCCAGCATTTT
CASSLDFQPQHF
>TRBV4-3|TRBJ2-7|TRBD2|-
TGCGCCAGCAGCGCGAACCTGGGACTAGCGGGGGGGATAAGCTCCTACGAGCAGTACTTC
CASSANLGLAGGISSYEQYF
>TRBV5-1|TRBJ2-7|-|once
TGCGCCAGCAGCTTGGCCTACGGCGGGCTGGACGAGCAGTACTTC
CASSLAYGGLDEQYF
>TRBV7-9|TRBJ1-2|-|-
TGTGCCAGCAGCTTGGAGGGCGGCTACACCTTC
CASSLEGGYTF
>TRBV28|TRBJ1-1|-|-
TGTGCCAGCGGAGGGGCCACTGAAGCTTTCTTT
CASGGATEAFF
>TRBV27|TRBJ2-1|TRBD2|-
TGTGCCAGCAGGGAGTTAGCGGGGGTCATGGGGTCCTACAATGAGCAGTTCTTC
CASRELAGVMGSYNEQFF
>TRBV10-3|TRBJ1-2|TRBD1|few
TGTGCCATCAGTCAGACCGGGACAGGGACTGAAGTGCGAGGCTACACCTTC
CAISQTGTGTEVRGYTF
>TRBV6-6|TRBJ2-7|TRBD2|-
TGTGCCAGCAGTTACGCTCGGGGGGCCTACGAGCAGTACTTC
CASSYARGAYEQYF
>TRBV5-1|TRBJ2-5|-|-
TGCGCCAGCAGCCCCCGCGAGGAGAGGGAAGAGACCCAGTACTTC
CASSPREEREETQYF
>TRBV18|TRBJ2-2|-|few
TGTGCCAGCTCACCGCCGGGACATAACCTTTGGGCCACCGGGGAGCTGTTTTTT
CASSPPGHNLWATGELFF
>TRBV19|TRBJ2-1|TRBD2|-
TGTGCCACCTCGGATAGCGGGGGGCGGATGGATGAGCAGTTCTTC
CATSDSGGRMDEQFF
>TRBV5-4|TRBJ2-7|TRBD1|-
TGTGCCAGCAGCTTGGCCTCAAGGACAGGGATGAGGGGCTACGAGCAGTACTTC
CASSLASRTGMRGYEQYF
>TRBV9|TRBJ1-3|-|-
TGTGCCAGCAGCATCGAGGGATCCCCTGGAAACACCATATATTTT
CASSIEGSPGNTIYF
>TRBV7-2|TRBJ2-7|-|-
TGTGCCAGCAGCTTTAGAGGAAAGGGGATTAGGCAGTACTTC
CASSFRGKGIRQYF
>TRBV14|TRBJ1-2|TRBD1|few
TGTGCCAGCAGCCAAATTCCGGGACAGGGGACCACCTTC
CASSQIPGQGTTF
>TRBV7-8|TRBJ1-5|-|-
TGTGCCAGCAGCTTAGTGCCTCGGGATAATCAGCCCCAGCATTTT
CASSLVPRDNQPQHF
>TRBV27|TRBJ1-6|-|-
TGTGCCAGCAGCCCTAACAGGAATAATTCACCCCTCCACTTT
CASSPNRNNSPLHF
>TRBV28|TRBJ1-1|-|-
TGTGCCAGCAGTTTATTAGTGAACACTGAAGCTTTCTTT
CASSLLVNTEAFF
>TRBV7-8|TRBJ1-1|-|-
TGTGCCAGCAGCTTGGAGGCGGGAGGGACTGAAGCTTTCTTT
CASSLEAGGTEAFF
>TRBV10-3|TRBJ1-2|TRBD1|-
TGTGCCACCGGACAGGGGGCGCGAAACTATGGCTACACCTTC
CATGQGARNYGYTF
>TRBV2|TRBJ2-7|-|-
TGTGCCAGCAGTGCGTCGGGGGGCGACTACGAGCAGTACTTC
CASSASGGDYEQYF
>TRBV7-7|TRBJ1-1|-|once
TGTGCTAGCAGCTACGAAGGAGGACCGGCAGGGACAACTGAAGCTTTCTTT
CASSYEGGPAGTTEAFF
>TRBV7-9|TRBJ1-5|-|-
TGTTCCAGCAGCTTAGATCGGCAGCCCCAGCATTTT
CSSSLDRQPQHF
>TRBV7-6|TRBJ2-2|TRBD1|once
TGTGCCAGCAGCTCATGGGTGGCAGGGGGCACCGGGGAGCTGTTTTTT
CASSSWVAGGTGELFF
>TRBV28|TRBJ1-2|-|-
TGTGCCAGCATTCAGGGAAGTCTTGGCTACACCTTC
CASIQGSLGYTF
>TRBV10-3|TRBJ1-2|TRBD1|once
TGTGCCATCACTGACAGGGGCGACTATGGCTACACCTTC
CAITDRGDYGYTF
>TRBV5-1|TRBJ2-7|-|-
TGCGCCAGCAGCTTCAAGGACAGATACGAGCAGTACTTC
CASSFKDRYEQYF
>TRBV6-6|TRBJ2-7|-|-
TGTGCCAGCACCCTGGACGGGAACGAGCAGTACTTC
CASTLDGNEQYF
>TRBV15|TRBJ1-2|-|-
TGTGCCACCAGCAGAGCCCAGGCGCGTGGCTATGGCTACACCTTC
CATSRAQARGYGYTF
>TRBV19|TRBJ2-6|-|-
TGTGCCAGTAGTGTCAACTCTGGGGCCAGCGTCCTGACTTTC
CASSVNSGASVLTF
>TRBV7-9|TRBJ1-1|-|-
TGTGCCAGCAGCTTAGTAGGGGATGGCACTGAAGCTTTCTTT
CASSLVGDGTEAFF
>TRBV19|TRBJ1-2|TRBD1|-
TGTGCCAGTAGTTCTACAGGGGTTGGCTACACCTTC
CASSSTGVGYTF
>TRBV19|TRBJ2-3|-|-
TGTGCCAGTAGTGAACCACTTACCTACAGCACAGATACGCAGTATTTT
CASSEPLTYSTDTQYF
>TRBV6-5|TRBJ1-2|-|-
TGTGCCAGCAGTTACTCGACAACTAACTATGGCTACACCTTC
CASSYSTTNYGYTF
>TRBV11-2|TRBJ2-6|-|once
TGTGCCAGCAGTCGGTCCGGGACTTACAGCTCTGGGGCCAGCGTCCTGACTTTC
CASSRSGTYSSGASVLTF
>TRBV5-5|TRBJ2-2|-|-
TGTGCCAGCAGCACAAGGGGACAATACACCGGGGAGCTGTTTTTT
CASSTRGQYTGELFF
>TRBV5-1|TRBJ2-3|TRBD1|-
TGCGCCAGCAGCCTTGACGGGACAGGGGCTGATACGCAGTATTTT
CASSLDGTGADTQYF
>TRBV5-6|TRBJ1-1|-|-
TGTGCCAGCAGCTTGCGGACAGTCAAGGCTGAAGCTTTCTTT
CASSLRTVKAEAFF
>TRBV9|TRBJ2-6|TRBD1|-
TGTGCCAGCAGCATGGGACAGTCCGGGGCCAGCGTCCTGACTTTC
CASSMGQSGASVLTF
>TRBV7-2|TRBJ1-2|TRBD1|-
TGTGCCAGCAGCTTAGCCGGGACAGGGGGCGCAGCCTATGGCTACACCTTC
CASSLAGTGGAAYGYTF
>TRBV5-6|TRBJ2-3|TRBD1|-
TGTGCCAGCAGCCCCACACGGGACAGGGGGAGGTTAAGCACAGATACGCAGTATTTT
CASSPTRDRGRLSTDTQYF
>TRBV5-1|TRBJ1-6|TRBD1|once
TGCGCCAGCAGTTTACAGGGGGCGCGGGCTAATTCACCCCTCCACTTT
CASSLQGARANSPLHF
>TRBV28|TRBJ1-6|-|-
TGTGCCAGCAGTGCCCCGACGGGGGCCTATAATTCACCCCTCCACTTT
CASSAPTGAYNSPLHF
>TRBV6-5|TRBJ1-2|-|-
TGTGCCAGCAGTTACTCAGGGGCGCCGTCTAACTATGGCTACACCTTC
CASSYSGAPSNYGYTF
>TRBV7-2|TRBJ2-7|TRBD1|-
TGTGCCAGCAGCCCGTGGACAGGGAATAGCGAGCAGTACTTC
CASSPWTGNSEQYF
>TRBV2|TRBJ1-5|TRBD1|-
TGTGCCAGCAGTCCCGGACAGGGTGGTTATCAGCCCCAGCATTTT
CASSPGQGGYQPQHF
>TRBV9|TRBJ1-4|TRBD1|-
TGTGCCAGCAGCGTAGACAGGGGGCGGAATGAAAAACTGTTTTTT
CASSVDRGRNEKLFF
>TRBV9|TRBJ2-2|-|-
TGTGCCAGCAGCGTAGTCCCTAACGGGACCGGGGAGCTGTTTTTT
CASSVVPNGTGELFF
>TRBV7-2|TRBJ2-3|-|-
TGTGCCAGCCGTCAGGAATCAGCCGACACAGATACGCAGTATTTT
CASRQESADTDTQYF
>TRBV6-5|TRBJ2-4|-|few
TGTGCCACTAGAGAGCCCCAAAACATTCAGTACTTC
CATREPQNIQYF
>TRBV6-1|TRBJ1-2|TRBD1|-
TGTGCCAGCGACCCGGGACAGGGTTTCGGAGGCACCTTC
CASDPGQGFGGTF